The text below deals with one T cell receptor beta chain. The record originates from a study of T cells in Graves' hyperthyroidism and ophthalmopathy. Germline-derived CDR1 and CDR2 are SGHAT and FQNNGV. The CDR3 loop spans 11 amino acids. The ends were cut back, 6 bases at V and 9 bases at J, with 10 bases in the middle. Researchers took RNA transcripts and amplified the TCR beta CDR3 regions from them. First-round RT-PCR targeting the TCR CDR3 was performed with the HTBI primer set. One entry per CDR3 protein, called by TCRdb with MiXCR from the multiplex PCR reads. The data hold about 560,000 distinct CDR3 sequences, with roughly a sixth observed a single time.

This chain links TRBV11-2 with TRBJ2-3; TRBD1 or TRBD2 may be the D gene (5 bases each). The material sequenced was blood. This TCR was sampled from a young woman with Graves' hyperthyroidism. CDR3 protein: CASRARDTQYF. The DNA of the CDR3 is TGTGCCAGCAGGGCTAGGGACACGCAGTATTTT.